A selection of T cell receptor beta chains follows, all from one sample in a study of T cells after yellow fever vaccination. MiXCR, applied by TCRdb to the 5' RACE reads, yields one record per CDR3 protein. Of 500,000 to 650,000 distinct CDR3 sequences in the sample, roughly 13% were seen once. Sequences were derived from PBMCs, sampled on the day of the yellow fever booster vaccination. The receptors were sampled from a man aged 25-45 years who received the YFV17D yellow fever vaccine. Each CDR3 is given with its conserved first and last residue. D genes are given only for firm matches. Expanded clones get a size class; other rows say once, few or many, or leave the size out.

clone size: few; V gene: TRBV5-4; D gene: .; J gene: TRBJ1-1; CDR3 DNA: TGTGCCAGCAGCTTGGTCGGCTTGAAGAACACTGAAGCTTTCTTT; CDR3 protein: CASSLVGLKNTEAFF
clone size: few; V gene: TRBV5-1; D gene: .; J gene: TRBJ2-1; CDR3 DNA: TGCGCCAGCAGCTTGGCAGGCAGAAGCTCCTACAATGAGCAGTTCTTC; CDR3 protein: CASSLAGRSSYNEQFF
clone size: few; V gene: TRBV5-4; D gene: .; J gene: TRBJ1-4; CDR3 DNA: TGTGCCAGCAGCTTGGAACCGGAAGAAAAACTGTTTTTT; CDR3 protein: CASSLEPEEKLFF
clone size: few; V gene: TRBV7-9; D gene: .; J gene: TRBJ2-5; CDR3 DNA: TGTGCCAGCAGCTCAAGATGGGAGCGAGGGGCCCAGTACTTC; CDR3 protein: CASSSRWERGAQYF
clone size: few; V gene: TRBV7-2; D gene: .; J gene: TRBJ2-1; CDR3 DNA: TGTGCCAGCAGCTTAGATTACCGGGACTACAATGAGCAGTTCTTC; CDR3 protein: CASSLDYRDYNEQFF
clone size: few; V gene: TRBV29-1; D gene: .; J gene: TRBJ2-7; CDR3 DNA: TGCAGCGTGTCTGACCTCTACGAGCAGTACTTC; CDR3 protein: CSVSDLYEQYF
clone size: many; V gene: TRBV7-2; D gene: .; J gene: TRBJ1-2; CDR3 DNA: TGTGCCAGCAGCACAGGGCCTTCTGGCGGCTACACCTTC; CDR3 protein: CASSTGPSGGYTF
clone size: few; V gene: TRBV5-1; D gene: TRBD2; J gene: TRBJ2-3; CDR3 DNA: TGCGCCAGCAGCGCTTCGGTGGGGACTAGCGGAAATACGCAGTATTTT; CDR3 protein: CASSASVGTSGNTQYF
clone size: few; V gene: TRBV29-1; D gene: .; J gene: TRBJ2-1; CDR3 DNA: TGCAGCGTTGTAGGGACGAAAAGCTCCTACAATGAGCAGTTCTTC; CDR3 protein: CSVVGTKSSYNEQFF
clone size: many; V gene: TRBV7-9; D gene: .; J gene: TRBJ2-7; CDR3 DNA: TGTGCCAGCAGTCCTACTCCCTACGAGCAGTACTTC; CDR3 protein: CASSPTPYEQYF
clone size: few; V gene: TRBV4-3; D gene: .; J gene: TRBJ2-1; CDR3 DNA: TGCGCCAGCAGCCAAGATGTCGGGGCAAGTGAGCAGTTCTTC; CDR3 protein: CASSQDVGASEQFF
clone size: .; V gene: TRBV10-3; D gene: .; J gene: TRBJ2-5; CDR3 DNA: TGTGCCATCAGTGAGTTGAGCGGAGTAGAGACCCAGTACTTC; CDR3 protein: CAISELSGVETQYF
clone size: .; V gene: TRBV5-6; D gene: TRBD1; J gene: TRBJ2-2; CDR3 DNA: TGTGCCAGCAGCTCCAGGGGGCGTAACACCGGGGAGCTGTTTTTT; CDR3 protein: CASSSRGRNTGELFF
clone size: .; V gene: TRBV11-3; D gene: .; J gene: TRBJ2-1; CDR3 DNA: TGTGCCAGCAGCTTCCAGCAGGGGTCCTACAATGAGCAGTTCTTC; CDR3 protein: CASSFQQGSYNEQFF
clone size: .; V gene: TRBV5-1; D gene: TRBD2; J gene: TRBJ2-1; CDR3 DNA: TGCGCCAGCCTCCGGCGAGCGGGGGACCCCTACAATGAGCAGTTCTTC; CDR3 protein: CASLRRAGDPYNEQFF
clone size: many; V gene: TRBV7-2; D gene: .; J gene: TRBJ2-5; CDR3 DNA: TGTGCCAGCAGCTTGGGGACTTGGACCCAGTACTTC; CDR3 protein: CASSLGTWTQYF
clone size: few; V gene: TRBV4-3; D gene: .; J gene: TRBJ2-7; CDR3 DNA: TGCGCCAGCAGCCAAGAATGGGGGGACTTGTCCTACGAGCAGTACTTC; CDR3 protein: CASSQEWGDLSYEQYF
clone size: .; V gene: TRBV27; D gene: TRBD2; J gene: TRBJ2-7; CDR3 DNA: TGTGCCAGCAGACAACTAGCGGGAGAGTCCTACGAGCAGTACTTC; CDR3 protein: CASRQLAGESYEQYF
clone size: few; V gene: TRBV20-1; D gene: .; J gene: TRBJ1-2; CDR3 DNA: TGCAGTGCTATTTGGGTGAACGGGGCTGGCTACACCTTC; CDR3 protein: CSAIWVNGAGYTF
clone size: .; V gene: TRBV27; D gene: .; J gene: TRBJ1-5; CDR3 DNA: TGTGCCAGCAGTAACAGGGAAAGAGAGCCCCAGCATTTT; CDR3 protein: CASSNREREPQHF
clone size: few; V gene: TRBV28; D gene: .; J gene: TRBJ2-7; CDR3 DNA: TGTGCCAGCAGTTACCGGGGGGCCTCCTACGAGCAGTACTTC; CDR3 protein: CASSYRGASYEQYF